The clone carrying this T cell receptor beta chain was observed many times. Antigen: not known. The CDR3 length is 15 residues. CDR1 is MNHNS and CDR2 is SASEGT in the germline V gene. V lost 5 bases to trimming and J lost 1 base; unmatched junction nucleotides: 6. This entry comes from a study of immune heterogeneity within non-small cell lung tumors. The template consisted of bulk tumor genomic DNA, with 600 ng used per sample. From each primary tumor, several far-apart biopsies were obtained during surgery. Patients with untreated, newly diagnosed non-small cell lung cancer underwent curative surgery. Overall study results and limits: Individual patients had largely distinct high-frequency T-cell receptor beta clonotypes. Dominant CDR3 beta clonotypes repeated across a patient's tumor loci, while different loci held unique high-frequency clones.

TCR beta CDR3 amplification used multiplex PCR with 32 V and 13 J primers. Via MiXCR, TCRdb re-called the multiplex PCR reads, giving one row per CDR3 protein. The repertoire holds more than 10,000 distinct CDR3 sequences, with 22% as singletons. The TCR comes from a man aged 60-69 years with non-small cell lung cancer. The V and J genes are TRBV6-1 and TRBJ1-1; TRBD1 agrees at 8 bases. Specimen: lung tumor tissue. The CDR3 protein is CASSHRGAGNTEAFF. The CDR3 DNA reads as TGTGCCAGCAGTCACAGGGGGGCAGGGAACACTGAAGCTTTCTTT.